This entry lists 25 T cell receptor beta chains sequenced from one sample in a study of control samples from healthy donors and cancer patients (dated by TCRdb to the early 2020s). Library construction relied on the immunoSEQ multiplex PCR assay. Held by TCRdb, this immuneACCESS table contains in-frame sequences only and omits some clones. Under half of the omission traces to an unresolved V gene where checked; the cause of the rest is unknown. The sample profile shows tens of thousands of clones; around 90% of them were found once. The ten top clones hold around 3.6% of the sample. Sequencing input: blood. These receptors originate from a woman aged 45 to 65 in good health.

This clone was counted a single time. The chain employs TRBV4-2 and TRBJ1-5, with D uncertain. Germline values: CDR1 LGHNA, CDR2 YNFKEQ. The length of the CDR3 is 12 residues. Trimming stripped 7 bases from V and 9 bases from J, with 13 bases between. In DNA, the CDR3 is TGTGCCAGCAAATCCGGTCCGGGGCCCCAGCATTTT. Residues: CASKSGPGPQHF.

The rearrangement links TRBV28 to TRBJ2-3; D assignment may be TRBD1 or TRBD2 (7 bases each). The CDR3 loop spans 17 amino acids. CDR1 and CDR2 (germline): MDHEN, SYDVKM. V was trimmed by 3 bases and J by 1 base, leaving 17 bases between them. CDR3 sequence (DNA): TGTGCCAGCAGTTTCAACGGGCCAGGGGGGGGCACAGATACGCAGTATTTT. It encodes CASSFNGPGGGTDTQYF.

The chain recombines TRBV25-1 with TRBJ1-1, with unresolved D. This CDR3 spans 13 amino acids. The germline gives CDR1 MGHDK, CDR2 SYGVNS. Trimming removed 2 bases from V and 3 bases from J, with 7 bases in between. CDR3 coding DNA: TGTGCCAGCAGTGAACAGAGGGACACTGAAGCTTTCTTT. This encodes CASSEQRDTEAFF. Full variable domain (rest looked up from reference TRBV25-1 and TRBJ1-1): EADIYQTPRYLVIGTGKKITLECSQTMGHDKMYWYQQDPGMELHLIHYSYGVNSTEKGDLSSESTVSRIRTEHFPLTLESARPSHTSQYLCASSEQRDTEAFFGQGTRLTVV.

The chain uses TRBV7-3 and TRBJ2-6; TRBD1 aligns across 7 bases. The germline CDR1 and CDR2 sequences are SGHTA and FQGTGA. V was pared by 4 bases and J by 3 bases, with 9 bases of the junction left unmatched. The CDR3 runs 17 residues. Written as DNA, the CDR3 is TGTGCCAGCAGCTCTTTATCCACAGGGGTTGGGGCCAACGTCCTGACTTTC. As protein: CASSSLSTGVGANVLTF.

The chain combines TRBV2 with TRBJ1-1; D is perhaps TRBD1 (5 bases). The V gene's germline CDR1 is SNHLY and CDR2 FYNNEI. Between the trimmed V and J ends, which lost 7 bases and 1 base, there was a span of 10 bases. The CDR3 has 13 residues. CDR3 sequence: CASTGVSNTEAFF. The DNA of the CDR3 is TGTGCCAGCACGGGGGTATCGAACACTGAAGCTTTCTTT.

This clone was detected once. V and J are TRBV28 and TRBJ1-5; 8 nucleotides line up with TRBD1. The J segment lost 6 bases and the V segment lost 5 bases, leaving 9 bases of the junction unmatched. The CDR3 runs 15 residues. The V gene's germline CDR1 is MDHEN and CDR2 SYDVKM. The CDR3 reads CASSPQGAAGQPQHF. CDR3 nucleotides: TGTGCCAGCAGTCCCCAGGGGGCAGCAGGTCAGCCCCAGCATTTT.

The chain links TRBV18 to TRBJ1-1; D remains unclear. The CDR3 extends over 16 amino acids. Germline V lookup: CDR1 KGHSH, CDR2 LQKENI. The V end lost 4 bases, the J end lost 1 base, and 16 bases lay between the germline ends. In DNA form, the CDR3 reads TGTGCCAGCTCACTACACGATCTGCAGGCGAACACTGAAGCTTTCTTT. As protein: CASSLHDLQANTEAFF.

This clone has only one observation. The V gene is TRBV3-1 (or the pseudogene TRBV3-2), the J gene TRBJ1-3, with 7 nucleotides matching TRBD1. V trimming: 1 base; J trimming: 11 bases; junction bases outside the gene matches: 5. Looked up from germline, CDR1 is LGHDT and CDR2 is YNNKEL (reference sequence). This CDR3 spans 13 amino acids. The CDR3 region has the DNA TGTGCCAGCAGCCAAGTTGACAGGGCGGCCATATATTTT. Translation gives CASSQVDRAAIYF.

The chain couples TRBV27 to TRBJ2-1; TRBD1 matches 12 bases. Germline CDR1 reads MNHEY; CDR2 reads SMNVEV (reference sequence). V lost 0 bases, J lost 7 bases, and 4 bases stayed unmatched. The CDR3 has 16 amino acids. DNA for the CDR3: TGTGCCAGCAGTTTATCGGGGACAGGGGGCAGGAATGAGCAGTTCTTC. Translating gives CASSLSGTGGRNEQFF.

The chain has TRBV28 and TRBJ2-3; 7 nucleotides match TRBD1. With 6 bases clipped from V and 1 base from J, the junction kept 19 bases outside the gene matches. The length of the CDR3 is 19 residues. The germline CDR1 and CDR2 sequences are MDHEN and SYDVKM. The DNA for the CDR3 is TGTGCCAGCAGCACATGGACAGGACAGAATTCCTACCGCACAGATACGCAGTATTTT. It is translated as CASSTWTGQNSYRTDTQYF.

The chain links TRBV10-3 to TRBJ2-5, with 8 bases identical to TRBD2. Germline CDR1 reads ENHRY; CDR2 reads SYGVKD. V lost 4 bases, J lost 1 base, and 5 bases stayed unmatched. There are 15 residues in the CDR3. DNA of the CDR3: TGTGCCATCAGTGCTAGGCTAGCGGGCCAAGAGACCCAGTACTTC. Protein: CAISARLAGQETQYF.

V is TRBV12-3 or TRBV12-4 and J is TRBJ1-1; perhaps TRBD1 as D (5 bases). This CDR3 is built from 12 residues. The germline V and J ends were trimmed by 5 bases and 11 bases, with 15 bases remaining between them. The DNA of the CDR3 is TGTGCCAGCAGTCCAGGGAGTCCCGACGCTTTCTTT. It yields the protein CASSPGSPDAFF.

The V call is TRBV7-3, the J call TRBJ2-5; 7 positions agree with TRBD1. V trimming: 5 bases; J trimming: 2 bases; junction bases outside the gene matches: 5. This CDR3 is built from 14 residues. CDR1 and CDR2 from the germline V gene are SGHTA and FQGTGA. The CDR3 loop reads CASSHGTDQETQYF. CDR3 nucleotide sequence: TGTGCCAGCAGCCATGGGACAGATCAAGAGACCCAGTACTTC.

The chain is built from TRBV5-1 and TRBJ1-3; 10 nucleotides agree with TRBD1. The junction had 6 bases not matched to a gene; V was cut back by 3 bases and J by 0 bases. The CDR3 length is 17 residues. Germline values: CDR1 SGHRS, CDR2 YFSETQ. The chain's CDR3 is CASSSGTGVGSGNTIYF. CDR3 in DNA: TGCGCCAGCAGCTCCGGGACAGGGGTAGGCTCTGGAAACACCATATATTTT.

The J gene is TRBJ2-2, the V gene TRBV6-5; TRBD2 matches at 7 bases. This CDR3 region has 15 residues. Germline V gene sequence: CDR1 MNHEY, CDR2 SVGAGI. The ends lost 6 bases at V and 5 bases at J; junction bases unmatched: 9. CDR3 coding DNA: TGTGCCAGCAGCCTCATTGGGGGGGGGACCGGGGAGCTGTTTTTT. It codes for CASSLIGGGTGELFF.

V is TRBV29-1 and J is TRBJ1-2; weak D call: TRBD1 (5 bases). Looked up from germline, CDR1 is SQVTM and CDR2 is ANQGSEA. The CDR3 spans 11 residues. Trimming cost V 6 bases and J 5 bases, with 10 bases left between them. The CDR3 spells CSVGGGYGYTF. The CDR3 DNA follows: TGCAGCGTCGGCGGGGGTTATGGCTACACCTTC.

The J gene is TRBJ1-1, the V gene TRBV7-8; D not certain. Per the germline V gene, CDR1 is SGHVS and CDR2 is FQNEAQ. V shed 5 bases and J shed 5 bases, with 6 bases lying between them. This CDR3 has 11 residues. CDR3 coding DNA: TGTGCCAGCAGCGCCGATACTGAAGCTTTCTTT. It yields the protein CASSADTEAFF.

J is TRBJ2-1 and V is TRBV20-1; D is undetermined. V shed 3 bases and J shed 1 base, with 7 bases lying between them. The germline gives CDR1 DFQATT, CDR2 SNEGSKA (reference sequence). The length of the CDR3 is 13 residues. The CDR3 DNA reads as TGCAGTGCTAGTTCTATTTCCTACAATGAGCAGTTCTTC. It encodes CSASSISYNEQFF.

V usage is TRBV5-1 and J usage is TRBJ2-5; TRBD1 agrees at 11 bases. J lost 3 bases, V lost 4 bases, and 2 bases had no gene match. The CDR3 extends over 14 amino acids. Germline values: CDR1 SGHRS, CDR2 YFSETQ. The DNA for the CDR3 is TGCGCCAGCAGCATGGGACAGGGGGAAGAGACCCAGTACTTC. Its protein is CASSMGQGEETQYF.

The chain carries TRBV5-1 and TRBJ2-2; 8 positions match TRBD1. The trim removed 2 bases at V and 5 bases at J, leaving 5 bases unmatched. CDR3 size: 15 residues. Looked up from germline, CDR1 is SGHRS and CDR2 is YFSETQ. The CDR3: CASSLDRGETGELFF. In DNA, the CDR3 is TGCGCCAGCAGCTTAGACAGGGGTGAGACCGGGGAGCTGTTTTTT.

V is TRBV5-1 and J is TRBJ2-7; TRBD1 matches at 7 bases. J was trimmed by 6 bases and V by 4 bases; bases with no gene match: 10. Germline CDR1 and CDR2: SGHRS and YFSETQ. This CDR3 is built from 14 residues. The CDR3 DNA reads as TGCGCCAGCAGCCCCGGGACAGCGAATTCCGAGCAGTACTTC. Amino acid sequence: CASSPGTANSEQYF. The complete variable domain, with remaining parts taken from reference TRBV5-1 and TRBJ2-7, reads KAGVTQTPRYLIKTRGQQVTLSCSPISGHRSVSWYQQTPGQGLQFLFEYFSETQRNKGNFPGRFSGRQFSNSRSEMNVSTLELGDSALYLCASSPGTANSEQYFGPGTRLTVT.

The rearrangement joins TRBV11-3 to TRBJ2-1; no definite D call. Germline loops: CDR1 SGHNT, CDR2 YENEEA. Trimming left V 4 bases short and J 5 bases short, with 12 bases between. The CDR3 has 14 residues. The CDR3 protein is CASSSQTADNEQFF. The CDR3 nucleotides read TGTGCCAGCAGCTCCCAAACCGCGGACAATGAGCAGTTCTTC.

The chain has TRBV28 and TRBJ2-1; no definite D call. The ends were cut back, 2 bases at V and 10 bases at J, with 12 bases in the middle. The CDR3 is made up of 13 amino acids. In germline, CDR1 is MDHEN, CDR2 SYDVKM. The CDR3 DNA follows: TGTGCCAGCAGTTTAACGGGCGAGCGCGAGCAGTTCTTC. Protein product: CASSLTGEREQFF.

This clone was seen only a few times. The gene calls are TRBV27 and TRBJ2-6; D is undetermined. The germline V gene has CDR1 MNHEY and CDR2 SMNVEV (reference sequence). This CDR3 spans 16 amino acids. V was pared by 1 base and J by 4 bases, with 11 bases between. Written as DNA, the CDR3 is TGTGCCAGCAGTTTATTTGCAGATCCCGGGGCCAACGTCCTGACTTTC. Encoded protein: CASSLFADPGANVLTF. Supplemented by reference TRBV27 and TRBJ2-6, the full variable domain reads EAQVTQNPRYLITVTGKKLTVTCSQNMNHEYMSWYRQDPGLGLRQIYYSMNVEVTDKGDVPEGYKVSRKEKRNFPLILESPSPNQTSLYFCASSLFADPGANVLTFGAGSRLTVL.

CDR3 nucleotides: TGTGCCAGCAGCCGCGGCAGGGATTATGGCTACACCTTC. Its protein product is CASSRGRDYGYTF. V usage is TRBV6-5 and J usage is TRBJ1-2; TRBD1 is a possible D gene (5 bases). The CDR3 spans 13 residues. Germline CDR1 and CDR2: MNHEY and SVGAGI. The V and J ends lost 6 bases and 5 bases respectively, with 13 bases between them.